Each of the 24 T cell receptor beta chains below was sequenced from the same sample in a study of beta chain features in type 1 diabetes. General observations from the study: All four CD4+ subsets from Type 1 diabetes patients carried moderately but significantly shorter TCRB CDR3s.

Since all of the isolated RNA was reverse transcribed, expressed TCRB transcripts were what got sequenced. Repertoires were generated with immunoSEQ multiplex PCR, while TCRdb's copy carries only in-frame clones and drops some. This table holds around 710,000 clones, approximately 13% found once. The antigens these receptors bind are not known. Material: naive CD4+ T cells from blood. The receptor set was obtained from a man aged 25 to 40 with type 1 diabetes.

The chain links TRBV11-2 to TRBJ2-7, with D unclear. V was pared by 4 bases and J by 0 bases, with 13 bases between. From germline, CDR1 is SGHAT and CDR2 FQNNGV. The CDR3 extends over 15 amino acids. The CDR3 bases are TGTGCCAGCAGCTACCTAGGACCGGCCTCCTACGAGCAGTACTTC. It yields the protein CASSYLGPASYEQYF.

The CDR3 protein is CSVAPRRDRSYNEQFF. The CDR3 coding sequence is TGCAGCGTTGCCCCGCGCCGGGACAGATCCTACAATGAGCAGTTCTTC. The chain employs TRBV29-1 and TRBJ2-1; TRBD1 aligns across 7 bases. The CDR3 has 16 residues. The J segment lost 1 base and the V segment lost 4 bases, leaving 10 bases of the junction unmatched. CDR1 and CDR2 from the germline V gene are SQVTM and ANQGSEA.

This clone was observed a handful of times. CDR3 in amino acids: CASSVAGAYEQYF. The CDR3 nucleotides are TGTGCCAGCAGCGTAGCTGGGGCTTACGAGCAGTACTTC. The J gene is TRBJ2-7, the V gene TRBV9; TRBD1 is a possible D gene (5 bases). Trimming left V 0 bases short and J 4 bases short, with 8 bases between. The CDR3 totals 13 residues. CDR1 and CDR2 (germline): SGDLS, YYNGEE.

This clone was counted between two and nine times. V and J are TRBV7-2 and TRBJ1-1, with D maybe TRBD1 (6 bases). Trimming took off 2 bases at V and 3 bases at J, with 13 bases between the two ends. Germline CDR1 is SGHTA and CDR2 is FQGNSA. The CDR3 covers 15 residues. CDR3: CASSLNGGRDTEAFF. The CDR3 coding sequence is TGTGCCAGCAGCTTAAATGGGGGCAGAGACACTGAAGCTTTCTTT.

This clone came up a few times. The chain is built from TRBV9 and TRBJ2-1; 8 bases are a match to TRBD2. After removal of 2 bases from V and 4 bases from J, the junction contained 8 bases not matched to a gene. The CDR3 extends over 16 amino acids. CDR1 is SGDLS, CDR2 YYNGEE, per germline. The CDR3 spells CASSVRGDYSYNEQFF. The CDR3 DNA follows: TGTGCCAGCAGCGTGCGGGGGGACTATAGTTACAATGAGCAGTTCTTC.

This clone was observed a few times. DNA of the CDR3: TGTGCCTGGAGCGGGGGGGCTTTCTACAATGAGCAGTTCTTC. It translates to CAWSGGAFYNEQFF. The chain employs TRBV30 and TRBJ2-1; TRBD2 agrees at 8 bases. Germline V gene data show CDR1 as GTSNPN and CDR2 as SVGIG (reference sequence). The CDR3 contains 14 residues. V lost 3 bases to trimming and J lost 3 bases; unmatched junction nucleotides: 4.

This clone was recorded a few times. The chain carries TRBV5-1 and TRBJ2-7; D may correspond to TRBD1 or TRBD2 (5 bases each). Trimming left V 2 bases short and J 5 bases short, with 8 bases between. CDR3 length: 12 residues. Germline V gives CDR1 SGHRS, CDR2 YFSETQ. CDR3 bases: TGCGCCAGCAGCTTAGAGGGGCACGAGCAGTACTTC. Encoded protein: CASSLEGHEQYF.

This clone was counted only a few times. The chain carries TRBV6-6 and TRBJ1-3; TRBD1 might be the D (6 bases). This CDR3 has 16 amino acids. Trimming pared 2 bases from V and 4 bases from J, leaving 15 bases between. Germline V lookup: CDR1 MNHNY, CDR2 SVGAGI (reference sequence). CDR3: CASSYRTDVGGNTIYF. CDR3 nucleotides: TGTGCCAGCAGTTACCGGACAGACGTAGGAGGAAACACCATATATTTT.

The J gene is TRBJ1-2, the V gene TRBV9; D perhaps matches TRBD1 (6 bases). Per the germline V gene, CDR1 is SGDLS and CDR2 is YYNGEE. Deletions cut 3 bases from V and 8 bases from J, with 11 bases between. This CDR3 spans 12 amino acids. CDR3 nucleotide sequence: TGTGCCAGCAGCGATATCAGGGGAGGCTACACCTTC. Amino acid sequence: CASSDIRGGYTF.

This clone was observed a few times. The chain links TRBV29-1 to TRBJ1-1; no clear D. Germline values: CDR1 SQVTM, CDR2 ANQGSEA. The CDR3 spans 14 residues. V was pared by 4 bases and J by 1 base, with 13 bases between. Here the CDR3 reads CSVAFGTRNTEAFF. CDR3 sequence (DNA): TGCAGCGTTGCCTTTGGAACTAGGAACACTGAAGCTTTCTTT. The variable domain in full, with the rest retrieved from reference TRBV29-1 and TRBJ1-1, is SAVISQKPSRDICQRGTSLTIQCQVDSQVTMMFWYRQQPGQSLTLIATANQGSEATYESGFVIDKFPISRPNLTFSTLTVSNMSPEDSSIYLCSVAFGTRNTEAFFGQGTRLTVV.

There are a few counts of this clone. CDR3 nucleotide sequence: TGTGCCAGCAGCTTAGCTCCCGGGGAGCTGTTTTTT. This encodes CASSLAPGELFF. The chain has TRBV7-9 and TRBJ2-2, with D unclear. The CDR3 length is 12 residues. Germline assignment: CDR1 SEHNR and CDR2 FQNEAQ (reference sequence). The V end was cut by 0 bases, the J end by 6 bases, with 2 bases between.

This clone occurred a few times. This rearrangement joins TRBV7-9 to TRBJ1-5; 7 bases line up with TRBD1. The ends lost 5 bases at V and 1 base at J; junction bases unmatched: 2. This CDR3 is built from 14 residues. In germline, CDR1 is SEHNR, CDR2 FQNEAQ (reference sequence). The CDR3 DNA reads TGTGCCAGCAGCACGACAGGGAGCAATCAGCCCCAGCATTTT. It specifies CASSTTGSNQPQHF. The full variable domain, in which reference TRBV7-9 and TRBJ1-5 provide the parts outside the CDR3, is DTGVSQNPRHKITKRGQNVTFRCDPISEHNRLYWYRQTLGQGPEFLTYFQNEAQLEKSRLLSDRFSAERPKGSFSTLEIQRTEQGDSAMYLCASSTTGSNQPQHFGDGTRLSIL.

This chain connects TRBV2 to TRBJ2-3, with D hard to call. This CDR3 comprises 15 residues. Germline-derived CDR1 and CDR2 are SNHLY and FYNNEI. The V and J ends lost 6 bases and 3 bases respectively, with 16 bases between them. The CDR3 DNA reads TGTGCCAGCAGGCCTCGAACTGATGGGACAGATACGCAGTATTTT. Translating it yields CASRPRTDGTDTQYF.

This clone was seen only a few times. This sample includes further DNA sequences coding for the same CDR3. V gene TRBV19 combines with J gene TRBJ2-2; D gene unclear. Germline CDR1 is LNHDA and CDR2 is SQIVND (reference sequence). The CDR3 is 12 residues long. V gave up 6 bases and J gave up 6 bases, with 8 bases separating them. The CDR3 DNA reads as TGTGCCAGTAGATCAGGTCCCGGGGAGCTGTTTTTT. Protein sequence: CASRSGPGELFF.

The chain carries TRBV11-3 and TRBJ2-5; D gene unclear. Looked up from germline, CDR1 is SGHNT and CDR2 is YENEEA. V was cut by 1 base and J by 5 bases, with 8 bases left in between. The CDR3 loop spans 13 amino acids. The CDR3 DNA reads as TGTGCCAGCAGCTTAGGGGGAAAGGAGACCCAGTACTTC. The encoded protein is CASSLGGKETQYF. Based on the CDR3 plus reference TRBV11-3 and TRBJ2-5, the full variable domain is EAGVVQSPRYKIIEKKQPVAFWCNPISGHNTLYWYLQNLGQGPELLIRYENEEAVDDSQLPKDRFSAERLKGVDSTLKIQPAELGDSAVYLCASSLGGKETQYFGPGTRLLVL.

This chain connects TRBV4-2 to TRBJ1-6; possibly TRBD1 for D (6 bases). In germline, CDR1 is LGHNA, CDR2 YNFKEQ. CDR3 length: 15 amino acids. Trimming took 5 bases from V and 4 from J, leaving 12 bases between them. The DNA of the CDR3 is TGTGCCAGCAGCTTGAGAGGGGGTTATAATTCACCCCTCCACTTT. Residues: CASSLRGGYNSPLHF.

The rearrangement links TRBV7-2 to TRBJ2-3; TRBD1 might be the D (5 bases). CDR3 length: 16 amino acids. The germline V gene encodes CDR1 SGHTA and CDR2 FQGNSA. V shed 5 bases and J shed 2 bases, with 17 bases lying between them. CDR3 loop: CASSRKRQFVTDTQYF. CDR3 bases: TGTGCCAGCAGCCGAAAGAGACAGTTCGTCACAGATACGCAGTATTTT.

This clone was picked up a small number of times. J is TRBJ1-1 and V is TRBV6-6; the D is unclear. From germline, CDR1 is MNHNY and CDR2 SVGAGI (reference sequence). Trimming cost V 6 bases and J 1 base, with 12 bases left between them. The CDR3 consists of 14 residues. CDR3: CASRTGRENTEAFF. The CDR3 coding sequence is TGTGCCAGCAGAACCGGACGGGAGAACACTGAAGCTTTCTTT.

The chain combines TRBV7-2 with TRBJ2-7; 8 bases line up with TRBD1. Germline V CDR1 and CDR2: SGHTA, FQGNSA. The junction had 8 bases not matched to a gene; V was cut back by 5 bases and J by 2 bases. The CDR3 has 15 amino acids. For the CDR3, the DNA is TGTGCCAGCAGCCCTACCCAGGGGGCCCCCTACGAGCAGTACTTC. Translated: CASSPTQGAPYEQYF. The full variable domain, completed using reference TRBV7-2 and TRBJ2-7, is GAGVSQSPSNKVTEKGKDVELRCDPISGHTALYWYRQSLGQGLEFLIYFQGNSAPDKSGLPSDRFSAERTGGSVSTLTIQRTQQEDSAVYLCASSPTQGAPYEQYFGPGTRLTVT.

This clone was seen more than once but under ten times. The chain combines TRBV12-5 with TRBJ2-2, with a possible D match to TRBD1 (5 bases). The germline V gene encodes CDR1 LGHNT and CDR2 FRNRAP. The CDR3 contains 15 residues. The V end was cut by 6 bases, the J end by 4 bases, with 15 bases between. Written as DNA, the CDR3 is TGTGCTAGTGGCCAGATTCAGGGTGGCACCGGGGAGCTGTTTTTT. Translation: CASGQIQGGTGELFF.

This clone was seen a handful of times. This sequence joins TRBV9 and TRBJ2-7; unclear D gene. V gave up 4 bases and J gave up 0 bases, with 14 bases separating them. The CDR3 spans 15 residues. In germline, CDR1 is SGDLS, CDR2 YYNGEE. CDR3 bases: TGTGCCAGCAGCCCCCGACATGAGAGCTCCTACGAGCAGTACTTC. The encoded protein is CASSPRHESSYEQYF.

The gene calls are TRBV10-3 and TRBJ1-2; D is uncertain. The CDR3 consists of 13 residues. Germline values: CDR1 ENHRY, CDR2 SYGVKD. Trimming took off 0 bases at V and 3 bases at J, with 5 bases between the two ends. Here the CDR3 reads CAISESVDYGYTF. The CDR3, as DNA: TGTGCCATCAGTGAGTCAGTCGACTATGGCTACACCTTC.

This clone was seen only a few times. The rearrangement uses TRBV6-6 and TRBJ2-5; D is ambiguous. CDR3 length: 13 amino acids. V was cut by 7 bases and J by 1 base, with 10 bases left in between. The germline V gene has CDR1 MNHNY and CDR2 SVGAGI (reference sequence). CDR3 sequence (DNA): TGTGCCAGCAATCGCCTACTCCAAGAGACCCAGTACTTC. Its translation: CASNRLLQETQYF.

About this clone itself: The sample holds other DNA sequences that translate to the same CDR3. The CDR3 DNA reads as TGTGCCTGGAGTGTATCGAACTATGGCTACACCTTC. This codes for CAWSVSNYGYTF. The chain is built from TRBV30 and TRBJ1-2; D is ambiguous. V lost 0 bases and J lost 2, with 4 bases in between. CDR1 is GTSNPN, CDR2 SVGIG, per germline (reference sequence). The CDR3 has 12 residues.